This note documents a single T cell receptor (beta chain) sequence. Via MiXCR, TCRdb re-called the 5' RACE reads, giving one row per CDR3 protein. Of approximately 430,000 distinct CDR3 sequences listed, 20% to 30% are singletons. This sample was taken from a study of T-cell memory formation after mild COVID-19. V gave up 2 bases and J gave up 5 bases; unmatched junction bases: 4. Germline-derived CDR1 and CDR2 are KGHDR and SFDVKD. CDR3 size: 15 residues. The genes are TRBV24-1 and TRBJ2-3; 9 nucleotides match TRBD1. The TCR was taken from an adult woman who had mild COVID-19 (a few samples of this study predate the infection). Cell type and time point are not known. Specimen: PBMCs or a T cell subset sorted from them (not recorded which). CDR3 coding DNA: TGTGCCACCAGTGATTCGAGACAGGGGGAAGATACGCAGTATTTT. This sequence encodes CATSDSRQGEDTQYF.